This T cell receptor beta chain was identified in a study of human thymus T cells. Thymus pieces cut out during corrective heart surgery were the tissue that was used. Here immunoSEQ multiplex PCR was the method, and the copy in TCRdb shows in-frame clones only, minus some. The sample includes some 130,000 clones, around 94% of them seen just once. V shed 9 bases, J shed 5 bases, and the junction held 6 bases outside the gene matches. The germline gives CDR1 MNHNS, CDR2 SASEGT. CDR3 length equals 13 residues. The sample consisted of thymus tissue. This receptor was taken from a boy in the first two years of life with a congenital heart defect but otherwise immunologically healthy. The rearrangement uses TRBV6-1 and TRBJ2-5; 10 bases fit TRBD1. In DNA form, the CDR3 reads TGTGCCAGTGGGACAGGGGTGGAGGAGACCCAGTACTTC. It yields the protein CASGTGVEETQYF.